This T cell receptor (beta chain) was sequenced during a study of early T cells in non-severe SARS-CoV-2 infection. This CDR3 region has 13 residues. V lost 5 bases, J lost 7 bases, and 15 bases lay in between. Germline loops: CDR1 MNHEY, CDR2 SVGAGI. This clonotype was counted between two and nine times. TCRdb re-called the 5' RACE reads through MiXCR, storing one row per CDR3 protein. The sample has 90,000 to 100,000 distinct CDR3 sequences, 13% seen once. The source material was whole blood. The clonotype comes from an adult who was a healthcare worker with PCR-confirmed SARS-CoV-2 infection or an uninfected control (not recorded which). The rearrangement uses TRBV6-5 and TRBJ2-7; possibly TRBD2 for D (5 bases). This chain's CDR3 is CASSQQRTGEQYF. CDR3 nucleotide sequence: TGTGCCAGCAGTCAACAACGGACGGGGGAGCAGTACTTC.